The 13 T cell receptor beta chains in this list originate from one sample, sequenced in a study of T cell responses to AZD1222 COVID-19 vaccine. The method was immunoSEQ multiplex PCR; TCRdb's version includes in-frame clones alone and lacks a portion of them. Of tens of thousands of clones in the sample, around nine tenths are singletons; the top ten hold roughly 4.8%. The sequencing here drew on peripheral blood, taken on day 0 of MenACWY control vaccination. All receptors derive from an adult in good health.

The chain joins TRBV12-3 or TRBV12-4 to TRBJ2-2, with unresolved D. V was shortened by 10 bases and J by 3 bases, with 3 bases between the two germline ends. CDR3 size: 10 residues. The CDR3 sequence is CATYTGELFF. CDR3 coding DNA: TGTGCCACCTACACCGGGGAGCTGTTTTTT.

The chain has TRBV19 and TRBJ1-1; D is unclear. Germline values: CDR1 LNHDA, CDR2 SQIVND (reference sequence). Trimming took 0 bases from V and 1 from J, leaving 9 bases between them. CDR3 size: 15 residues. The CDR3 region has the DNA TGTGCCAGTAGTATAGAGGGCAGAAAGAACACTGAAGCTTTCTTT. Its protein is CASSIEGRKNTEAFF. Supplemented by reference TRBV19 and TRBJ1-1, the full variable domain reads DGGITQSPKYLFRKEGQNVTLSCEQNLNHDAMYWYRQDPGQGLRLIYYSQIVNDFQKGDIAEGYSVSREKKESFPLTVTSAQKNPTAFYLCASSIEGRKNTEAFFGQGTRLTVV.

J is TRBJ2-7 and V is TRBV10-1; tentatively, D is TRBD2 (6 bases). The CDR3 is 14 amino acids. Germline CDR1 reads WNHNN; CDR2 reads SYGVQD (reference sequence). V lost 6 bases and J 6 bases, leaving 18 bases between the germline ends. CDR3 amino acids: CASRGAGGASEQYF. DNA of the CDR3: TGCGCCAGCAGGGGAGCAGGAGGGGCCTCCGAGCAGTACTTC.

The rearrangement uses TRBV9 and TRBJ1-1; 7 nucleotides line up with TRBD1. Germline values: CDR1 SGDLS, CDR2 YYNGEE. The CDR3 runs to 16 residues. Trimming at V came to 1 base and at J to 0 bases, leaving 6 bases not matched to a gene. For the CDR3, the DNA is TGTGCCAGCAGCGTAAGGGCAGGGGGGATGAACACTGAAGCTTTCTTT. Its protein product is CASSVRAGGMNTEAFF.

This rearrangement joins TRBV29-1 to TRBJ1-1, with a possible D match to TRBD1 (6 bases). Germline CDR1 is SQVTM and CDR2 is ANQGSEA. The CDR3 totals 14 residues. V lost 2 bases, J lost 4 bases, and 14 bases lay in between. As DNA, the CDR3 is TGCAGCGTTGAAAACCGGGGGGCCAGCACTGAAGCTTTCTTT. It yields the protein CSVENRGASTEAFF.

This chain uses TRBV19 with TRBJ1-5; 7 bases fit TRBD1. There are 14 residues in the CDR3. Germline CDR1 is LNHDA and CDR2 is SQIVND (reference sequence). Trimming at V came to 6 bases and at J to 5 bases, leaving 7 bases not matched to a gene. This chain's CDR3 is CASSRTGLYQPQHF. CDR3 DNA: TGTGCCAGTAGCCGGACAGGCTTATATCAGCCCCAGCATTTT.

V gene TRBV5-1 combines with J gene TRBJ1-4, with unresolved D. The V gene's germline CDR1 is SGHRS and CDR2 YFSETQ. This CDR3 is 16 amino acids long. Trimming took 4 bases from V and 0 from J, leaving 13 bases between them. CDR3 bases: TGCGCCAGCAGCCCCCCCGGAGGACCAACTAATGAAAAACTGTTTTTT. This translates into CASSPPGGPTNEKLFF.

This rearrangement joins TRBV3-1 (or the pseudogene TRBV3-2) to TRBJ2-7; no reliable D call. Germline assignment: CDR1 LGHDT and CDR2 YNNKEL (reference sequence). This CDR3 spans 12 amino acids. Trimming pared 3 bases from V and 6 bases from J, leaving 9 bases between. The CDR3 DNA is TGTGCCAGCAGCCATTGGACGGGCGAGCAGTACTTC. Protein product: CASSHWTGEQYF.

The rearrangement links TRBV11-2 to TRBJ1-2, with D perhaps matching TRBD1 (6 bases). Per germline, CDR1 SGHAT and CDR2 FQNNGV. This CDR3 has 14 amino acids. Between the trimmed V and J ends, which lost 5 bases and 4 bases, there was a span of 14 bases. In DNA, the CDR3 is TGTGCCAGCAGCCCAGAGGGGGGATCCTATGGCTACACCTTC. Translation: CASSPEGGSYGYTF.

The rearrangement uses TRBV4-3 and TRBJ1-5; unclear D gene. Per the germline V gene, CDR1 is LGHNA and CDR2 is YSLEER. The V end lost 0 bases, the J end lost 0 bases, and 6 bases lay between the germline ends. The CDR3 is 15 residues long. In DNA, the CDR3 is TGCGCCAGCAGCCAAGATGGAGGTAGCAATCAGCCCCAGCATTTT. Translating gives CASSQDGGSNQPQHF.

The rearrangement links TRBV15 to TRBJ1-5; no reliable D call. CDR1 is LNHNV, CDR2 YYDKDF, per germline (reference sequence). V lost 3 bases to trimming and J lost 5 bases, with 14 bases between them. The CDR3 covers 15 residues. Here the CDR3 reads CATSRDKGLYQPQHF. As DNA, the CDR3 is TGTGCCACCAGCAGGGATAAAGGGCTCTATCAGCCCCAGCATTTT.

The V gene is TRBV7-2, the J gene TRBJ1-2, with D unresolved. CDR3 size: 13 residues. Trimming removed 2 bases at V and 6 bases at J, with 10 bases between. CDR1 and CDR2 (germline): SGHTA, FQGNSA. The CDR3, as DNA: TGTGCCAGCAGCTTACAGGTTCTTGATGGCTACACCTTC. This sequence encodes CASSLQVLDGYTF.

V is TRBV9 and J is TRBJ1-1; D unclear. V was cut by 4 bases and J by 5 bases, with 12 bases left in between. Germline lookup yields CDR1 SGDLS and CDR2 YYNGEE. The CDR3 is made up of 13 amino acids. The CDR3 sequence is CASSLVPGTEAFF. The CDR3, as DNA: TGTGCCAGCAGCCTAGTACCGGGTACTGAAGCTTTCTTT. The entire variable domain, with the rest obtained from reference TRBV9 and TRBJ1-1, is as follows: DSGVTQTPKHLITATGQRVTLRCSPRSGDLSVYWYQQSLDQGLQFLIQYYNGEERAKGNILERFSAQQFPDLHSELNLSSLELGDSALYFCASSLVPGTEAFFGQGTRLTVV.